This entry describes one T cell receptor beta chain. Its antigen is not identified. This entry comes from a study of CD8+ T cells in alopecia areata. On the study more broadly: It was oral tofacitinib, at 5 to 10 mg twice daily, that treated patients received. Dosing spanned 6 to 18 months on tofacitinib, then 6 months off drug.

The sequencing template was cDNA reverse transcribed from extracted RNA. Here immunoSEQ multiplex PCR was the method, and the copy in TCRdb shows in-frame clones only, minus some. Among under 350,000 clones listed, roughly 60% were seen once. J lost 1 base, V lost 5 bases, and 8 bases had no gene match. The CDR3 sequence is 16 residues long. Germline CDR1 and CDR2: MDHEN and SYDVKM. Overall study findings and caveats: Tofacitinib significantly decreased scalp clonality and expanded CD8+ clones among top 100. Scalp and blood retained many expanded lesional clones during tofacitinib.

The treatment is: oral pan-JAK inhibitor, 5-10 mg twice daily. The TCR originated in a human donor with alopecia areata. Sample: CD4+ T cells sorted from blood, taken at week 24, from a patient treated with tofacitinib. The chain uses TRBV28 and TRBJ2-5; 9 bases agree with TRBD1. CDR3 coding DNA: TGTGCCAGCAGTCCCTGGACAGGGGTGACCCAAGAGACCCAGTACTTC. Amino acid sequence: CASSPWTGVTQETQYF. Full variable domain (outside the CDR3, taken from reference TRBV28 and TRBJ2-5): DVKVTQSSRYLVKRTGEKVFLECVQDMDHENMFWYRQDPGLGLRLIYFSYDVKMKEKGDIPEGYSVSREKKERFSLILESASTNQTSMYLCASSPWTGVTQETQYFGPGTRLLVL.